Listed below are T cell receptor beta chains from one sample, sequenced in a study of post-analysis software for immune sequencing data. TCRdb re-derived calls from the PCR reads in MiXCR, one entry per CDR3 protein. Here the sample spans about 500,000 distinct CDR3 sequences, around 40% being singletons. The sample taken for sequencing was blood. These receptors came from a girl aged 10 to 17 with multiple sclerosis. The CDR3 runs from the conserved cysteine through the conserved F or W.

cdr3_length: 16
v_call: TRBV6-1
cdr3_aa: CASSVSGRFSSYEQYF

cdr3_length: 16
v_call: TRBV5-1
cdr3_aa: CASSLIQTSGANVLTF

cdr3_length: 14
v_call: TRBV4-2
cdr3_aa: CASSQDYDGNEQFF

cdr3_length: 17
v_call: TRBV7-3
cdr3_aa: CASSLTYAVLAKNIQYF

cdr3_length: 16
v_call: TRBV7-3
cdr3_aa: CASSLLGLAKTDTQYF

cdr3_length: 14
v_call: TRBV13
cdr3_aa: CASSSGRRGNEQFF

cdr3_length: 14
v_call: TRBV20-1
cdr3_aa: CSARESAGANVLTF

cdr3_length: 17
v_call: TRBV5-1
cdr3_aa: CASSLELRGYGANVLTF

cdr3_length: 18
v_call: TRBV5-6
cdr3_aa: CASSLAGGGRPSADTQYF

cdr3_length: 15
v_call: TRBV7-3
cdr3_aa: CASSLVGLGDVEQFF

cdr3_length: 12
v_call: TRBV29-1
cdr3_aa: CSVAGTGYRQYF

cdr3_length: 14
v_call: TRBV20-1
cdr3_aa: CSAAAVSSTDTQYF

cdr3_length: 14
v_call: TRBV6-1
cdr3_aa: CASYRGGAVNEQYF

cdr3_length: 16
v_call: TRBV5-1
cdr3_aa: CASSLGVGSSYNEQFF

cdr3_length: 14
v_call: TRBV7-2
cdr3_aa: CASRTDREVSEQYF

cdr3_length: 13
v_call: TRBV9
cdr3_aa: CASSVASGGAVFF

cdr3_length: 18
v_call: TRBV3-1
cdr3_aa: CASSQARGVRERYNEQFF

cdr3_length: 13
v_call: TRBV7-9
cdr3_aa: CASSFSTRDEQYF

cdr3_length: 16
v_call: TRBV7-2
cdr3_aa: CASSLVGRGSTDTQYF

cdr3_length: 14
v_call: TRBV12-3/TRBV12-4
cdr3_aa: CASSDRTRSTEAFF

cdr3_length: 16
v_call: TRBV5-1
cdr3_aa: CASSSAPLGSADTQYF

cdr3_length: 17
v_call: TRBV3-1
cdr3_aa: CASSQDTSSGQYNEQFF